These 17 T cell receptor beta chains originate from one sample sequenced in a study of blood T cell repertoires in COVID-19. Only in-frame clones appear in the TCRdb table, and some are missing; sequencing was by immunoSEQ multiplex PCR. The repertoire consists of over 25,000 clones, with approximately 90% occurring once and the leading ten covering under 2.5%. Sample: peripheral blood. Receptors were obtained from a man aged 50 or older with active COVID-19.

This clone was seen just once. The genes are TRBV11-3 and TRBJ2-1; no clear D. Trimming took 4 bases from V and 5 from J, leaving 18 bases between them. This CDR3 has 16 amino acids. Germline lookup yields CDR1 SGHNT and CDR2 YENEEA. The CDR3 DNA follows: TGTGCCAGCAGCTCCCCCCTAAGCCTTACCAACAATGAGCAGTTCTTC. It codes for CASSSPLSLTNNEQFF.

V usage is TRBV2 and J usage is TRBJ2-7; 9 bases are shared with TRBD2. The V gene end was trimmed by 1 base and the J gene end by 3 bases; junction bases not matched to a gene: 4. The CDR3 is 15 residues long. Germline CDR1 reads SNHLY; CDR2 reads FYNNEI. The CDR3 here is CASSEGASGDYEQYF. The CDR3 DNA follows: TGTGCCAGCAGTGAAGGGGCTAGCGGGGACTACGAGCAGTACTTC.

CDR3 residues: CASSHIGTGGSKAFF. CDR3 DNA: TGTGCCAGCAGCCACATTGGGACAGGGGGCAGTAAAGCTTTCTTT. The chain links TRBV3-1 (or the pseudogene TRBV3-2) to TRBJ1-1; 12 positions match TRBD1. J lost 9 bases, V lost 3 bases, and 8 bases had no gene match. Germline V gene sequence: CDR1 LGHDT, CDR2 YNNKEL (reference sequence). The CDR3 length is 15 residues.

The DNA of the CDR3 is TGTGCCAGCAGCCCCAGGGTGCCCTATAATTCACCCCTCCACTTT. This translates into CASSPRVPYNSPLHF. This chain joins TRBV5-8 and TRBJ1-6, with a possible D match to TRBD1 (5 bases). The length of the CDR3 is 15 residues. The V gene lost 4 bases and the J gene lost 2 bases, with 10 bases spanning the gap. Germline CDR1 and CDR2: SGHTS and YDEGEE.

V is TRBV27 and J is TRBJ2-3; 10 bases map to TRBD2. This CDR3 is built from 15 residues. V trimming: 2 bases; J trimming: 3 bases; junction bases outside the gene matches: 2. CDR1 is MNHEY and CDR2 is SMNVEV in the germline V gene (reference sequence). The CDR3 spells CASSLASGRTDTQYF. The CDR3 nucleotides are TGTGCCAGCAGTTTAGCTAGCGGGAGAACAGATACGCAGTATTTT.

This clone was seen a single time. The chain couples TRBV9 to TRBJ2-5; 16 nucleotides agree with TRBD2. J lost 5 bases, V lost 4 bases, and 11 bases had no gene match. Germline values: CDR1 SGDLS, CDR2 YYNGEE. The CDR3 length is 18 residues. CDR3 bases: TGTGCCAGCAGCCCCTCCGGGACTAGCGGGGGGGCGCGGGAGACCCAGTACTTC. It codes for CASSPSGTSGGARETQYF.

This rearrangement joins TRBV12-3 or TRBV12-4 to TRBJ2-1; D remains ambiguous. Deletions cut 3 bases from V and 5 bases from J, with 5 bases between. This CDR3 is 12 amino acids long. The CDR3 reads CASSFEDNEQFF. The CDR3, as DNA: TGTGCCAGCAGTTTCGAGGACAATGAGCAGTTCTTC.

The genes are TRBV28 and TRBJ1-5, with D maybe TRBD1 (5 bases). Deletions cut 7 bases from V and 0 bases from J, with 13 bases between. In germline, CDR1 is MDHEN, CDR2 SYDVKM. The CDR3 has 15 amino acids. The CDR3 nucleotides are TGTGCCAGCAAGGCAGGGCGGAATAGCAATCAGCCCCAGCATTTT. Amino acid sequence: CASKAGRNSNQPQHF.

The chain is built from TRBV5-1 and TRBJ2-1; TRBD2 aligns across 7 bases. CDR1 is SGHRS and CDR2 is YFSETQ in the germline V gene. This CDR3 is built from 15 residues. The junction had 10 bases not matched to a gene; V was cut back by 0 bases and J by 10 bases. This CDR3 is CASSLDRLAVGEQFF. CDR3 nucleotide sequence: TGCGCCAGCAGCTTGGATAGGCTAGCGGTCGGAGAGCAGTTCTTC. The full variable domain, its missing parts supplied by reference TRBV5-1 and TRBJ2-1, is KAGVTQTPRYLIKTRGQQVTLSCSPISGHRSVSWYQQTPGQGLQFLFEYFSETQRNKGNFPGRFSGRQFSNSRSEMNVSTLELGDSALYLCASSLDRLAVGEQFFGPGTRLTVL.

This chain uses TRBV27 with TRBJ2-7, with D possibly TRBD1 on 5 matching bases. The CDR3 has 13 residues. Germline V gives CDR1 MNHEY, CDR2 SMNVEV (reference sequence). V dropped 5 bases and J dropped 7 bases, with 15 bases sitting between them. The chain's CDR3 is CASSPRTPWEQYF. The CDR3 nucleotides read TGTGCCAGCAGTCCTCGGACACCCTGGGAGCAGTACTTC.

This clone was counted between two and nine times. CDR3 sequence reads: CASSQDPGQGYSPLHF. CDR3 sequence (DNA): TGCGCCAGCAGCCAAGATCCGGGACAGGGGTATTCACCCCTCCACTTT. This sequence joins TRBV4-1 and TRBJ1-6, with 10 bases matching TRBD1. J gave up 8 bases and V 0 bases, and 4 bases lay outside the gene matches. The CDR3 spans 16 residues. CDR1 is MGHRA and CDR2 is YSYEKL in the germline V gene.

CDR3 nucleotide sequence: TGTGCCACCAGTGATCCTGATGCGGGGGGGTACAATGAGCAGTTCTTC. Translation gives CATSDPDAGGYNEQFF. The chain has TRBV24-1 and TRBJ2-1, with 9 bases aligning to TRBD2. V shed 3 bases and J 4 bases; nucleotides not matched to a gene: 6. The CDR3 spans 16 residues. Germline CDR1 and CDR2: KGHDR and SFDVKD.

The chain joins TRBV5-1 to TRBJ2-1, with 15 nucleotides matching TRBD2. V shed 5 bases and J 2 bases; nucleotides not matched to a gene: 5. CDR3 length equals 17 residues. In germline, CDR1 is SGHRS, CDR2 YFSETQ. The CDR3 sequence: CASRGTSGRQAYNEQFF. CDR3 DNA sequence: TGCGCCAGCAGAGGGACTAGCGGGAGGCAGGCCTACAATGAGCAGTTCTTC.

The chain recombines TRBV5-1 with TRBJ2-3; 13 bases align to TRBD2. With 0 bases clipped from V and 2 bases from J, the junction kept 6 bases outside the gene matches. Per germline, CDR1 SGHRS and CDR2 YFSETQ. This CDR3 is built from 18 residues. CDR3 amino acids: CASSLGSTSGGATDTQYF. The CDR3, as DNA: TGCGCCAGCAGCTTGGGTAGCACTAGCGGGGGGGCCACAGATACGCAGTATTTT. Variable domain in full (rest from reference TRBV5-1 and TRBJ2-3): KAGVTQTPRYLIKTRGQQVTLSCSPISGHRSVSWYQQTPGQGLQFLFEYFSETQRNKGNFPGRFSGRQFSNSRSEMNVSTLELGDSALYLCASSLGSTSGGATDTQYFGPGTRLTVL.

The CDR3 DNA follows: TGTGCCAGCAGTTCTCCTAGCTCCTACAATGAGCAGTTCTTC. Protein product: CASSSPSSYNEQFF. The rearrangement joins TRBV27 to TRBJ2-1; D not certain. Trimming stripped 4 bases from V and 0 bases from J, with 7 bases between. Per germline, CDR1 MNHEY and CDR2 SMNVEV (reference sequence). CDR3 size: 14 residues.

The V call is TRBV9, the J call TRBJ1-2; D gene uncertain. The CDR3 extends over 14 amino acids. Germline assignment: CDR1 SGDLS and CDR2 YYNGEE. Trimming removed 0 bases at V and 4 bases at J, with 10 bases between. As DNA, the CDR3 is TGTGCCAGCAGCGTAGGTTCACAGCTCTATGGCTACACCTTC. It is translated as CASSVGSQLYGYTF.

This clone was observed a single time. The chain is built from TRBV28 and TRBJ1-5, with TRBD1 matching 11 bases. Germline-derived CDR1 and CDR2 are MDHEN and SYDVKM. J gave up 0 bases and V 5 bases, and 12 bases lay outside the gene matches. This CDR3 is built from 19 residues. The CDR3 DNA reads TGTGCCAGCAGTGTTCACCCGGGACAGGGGGTTGATAGCAATCAGCCCCAGCATTTT. Translation: CASSVHPGQGVDSNQPQHF.